Shown below are 8 T cell receptor beta chains from a single sample sequenced in a study of Ad26.COV2.S vaccination and SARS-CoV-2 variants. Produced via immunoSEQ multiplex PCR; TCRdb's table is partial and in-frame only. The sample holds 350,000 to 500,000 clones, around nine tenths seen once. Described treatment: 15 to 20 received Ad26.COV2.S at low or high dose, single or two shots; 5 received placebo; per-sample allocation not given. Sample collection was performed on day 63 after the first vaccine or placebo injection. Sample: peripheral blood, taken in a trial of Ad26.COV2.S vaccine versus placebo. All receptors come from a person between 18 and 60 years old who received the Ad26.COV2.S COVID-19 vaccine or a placebo.

V gene TRBV28 combines with J gene TRBJ2-1; D perhaps matches TRBD2 (5 bases). V was pared by 2 bases and J by 2 bases, with 13 bases between. Germline-derived CDR1 and CDR2 are MDHEN and SYDVKM. The CDR3 extends over 16 amino acids. The CDR3 region has the DNA TGTGCCAGCAGTTTACGGACTGGGGTACCCTACAATGAGCAGTTCTTC. The encoded protein is CASSLRTGVPYNEQFF. Together with reference TRBV28 and TRBJ2-1, the CDR3 gives the full variable domain: DVKVTQSSRYLVKRTGEKVFLECVQDMDHENMFWYRQDPGLGLRLIYFSYDVKMKEKGDIPEGYSVSREKKERFSLILESASTNQTSMYLCASSLRTGVPYNEQFFGPGTRLTVL.

For this clone: The same CDR3 can be traced to other DNA sequences in this sample. V and J are TRBV25-1 and TRBJ2-7; D not certain. The CDR3 has 13 residues. CDR1 and CDR2 (germline): MGHDK, SYGVNS. The V and J ends lost 3 bases and 1 base respectively, with 7 bases between them. The CDR3 loop reads CASSDPSSYEQYF. CDR3 bases: TGTGCCAGCAGTGACCCCTCTTCCTACGAGCAGTACTTC.

This clone was seen more than once but under ten times. V is TRBV5-1 and J is TRBJ2-2; 8 positions agree with TRBD2. CDR3 length: 16 amino acids. After removal of 4 bases from V and 4 bases from J, the junction contained 9 bases not matched to a gene. Germline CDR1 SGHRS, CDR2 YFSETQ. The CDR3 DNA follows: TGCGCCAGCAGCCCCCTCTCCGGGACTAGCACCGGGGAGCTGTTTTTT. Encoded protein: CASSPLSGTSTGELFF.

The chain combines TRBV9 with TRBJ1-2, with D perhaps matching TRBD1 (5 bases). CDR3 size: 15 residues. V gave up 5 bases and J gave up 1 base, with 15 bases separating them. Germline-derived CDR1 and CDR2 are SGDLS and YYNGEE. The CDR3, as DNA: TGTGCCAGCAGTCCACTCGGACACTATAACTATGGCTACACCTTC. Translated: CASSPLGHYNYGYTF.

This sequence joins TRBV27 and TRBJ2-7; D tentatively fits TRBD1 or TRBD2 (6 bases each). This CDR3 region has 16 residues. The V and J ends lost 2 bases and 5 bases respectively, with 19 bases between them. Germline CDR1 and CDR2: MNHEY and SMNVEV (reference sequence). The CDR3 sequence: CASSLEGGFAGHEQYF. CDR3 coding DNA: TGTGCCAGCAGTTTAGAAGGGGGGTTTGCAGGGCACGAGCAGTACTTC.

The V gene is TRBV28, the J gene TRBJ1-6, with a possible D match to TRBD1 (5 bases). Germline-derived CDR1 and CDR2 are MDHEN and SYDVKM. This CDR3 is 14 amino acids long. Trimming shortened V by 3 bases and J by 11 bases, and 14 bases separated the two germline ends. The CDR3 here is CASSLGRVWPPLHF. CDR3 nucleotide sequence: TGTGCCAGCAGTTTGGGCAGGGTTTGGCCACCCCTCCACTTT.

The chain employs TRBV6-5 and TRBJ2-7; D tentatively fits TRBD1 or TRBD2 (5 bases each). Trimming took 4 bases from V and 2 from J, leaving 15 bases between them. CDR3 length equals 15 residues. Germline lookup yields CDR1 MNHEY and CDR2 SVGAGI. For the CDR3, the DNA is TGTGCCAGCAGTTTTGGGGCCGGGATCGCCTACGAGCAGTACTTC. Its protein product is CASSFGAGIAYEQYF.

The rearrangement uses TRBV4-1 and TRBJ2-1; perhaps D is TRBD1 or TRBD2 (5 bases each). CDR1 MGHRA and CDR2 YSYEKL come from the germline V gene. With 0 bases removed from V and 5 bases from J, the gap between germline ends came to 11 bases. The CDR3 loop spans 15 amino acids. For the CDR3, the DNA is TGCGCCAGCAGCCAAGAGGGACGGAACAACAATGAGCAGTTCTTC. As protein: CASSQEGRNNNEQFF.